This T cell receptor beta chain is from a study of OX40 agonist ivuxolimab in advanced cancers. Concerning the study at large: The costimulatory receptor OX40 (CD134) was targeted by ivuxolimab, a fully human IgG2 agonistic monoclonal antibody. The dose-escalation cohort was 82.7% male with a mean age of about 58 years, ranging from roughly 23 to 90. Peripheral TCRbeta sequencing aimed to test whether ivuxolimab altered TCR sequence diversity and caused clonal T-cell expansion. Partial responses occurred in three dose-escalation patients: two with cutaneous melanoma and one with hepatocellular carcinoma. Of the approximately 50 dose-escalation patients, hepatocellular carcinoma was present in approximately 20, melanoma in roughly 15, renal cell carcinoma in 9 and head and neck cancer in 9. Prior anti-PD-1, anti-PD-L1 or anti-CTLA-4 therapy was permitted, and 35% to 40% of dose-escalation patients had received checkpoint inhibitors. Intravenous ivuxolimab was administered to patients every 2 weeks at six dose levels: 0.01, 0.1, 0.3, 1.5, 3 and 10 mg/kg. The monotherapy dose-escalation portion (N = 52 patients) of the phase I ivuxolimab trial is reported in the paper.

The trial excluded patients who had a history of autoimmune disease or were on systemic immunosuppression. In every dose cohort, peripheral blood was drawn for TCR sequencing at baseline, cycle 4 day 1, and cycle 7 day 1. The samples were drawn from a first-in-human, open-label, multicenter phase I dose-escalation trial of ivuxolimab. Adults with locally advanced or metastatic melanoma, renal cell, hepatocellular, or head and neck squamous cell carcinoma were enrolled in the trial. CD4+ and CD8+ T cells were sorted separately from peripheral blood before TCR sequencing. On the study overall, not on this receptor specifically: Low levels of normalized T-cell clonal expansion were also seen in some patients who did not respond. In the 0.1-3.0 mg/kg groups, partial responders were among the patients with the lowest normalized peripheral clonal expansion, particularly in CD8+ T cells. After ivuxolimab, more expanded clones were found on average in CD8+ T cells than in CD4+ T cells. Clonal expansion of both CD4+ and CD8+ blood T cells was observed from baseline to week 6 at doses 0.1 to 3.0 mg/kg. Which antigens the clonally expanded peripheral T cells were specific for was not determined.

Genomic DNA was extracted from sorted cells for sequencing of the TCRbeta CDR3 region. The immunoSEQ Assay was used to sequence the TCRbeta CDR3 regions. TCRdb limited this immuneACCESS table to in-frame rearrangements with V and J called. A share of clones is missing; checked studies link under half to unresolved V genes, and the rest is unexplained. The sample data list around 60,000 clones, and around 88% of these were observed just once. Clones ranked in the top ten supply around 0.56% of the sample. As for this clone: The clone's antigen remains unknown. Within one base of it there is no much larger clone, and no base qualities were kept.

The germline V gene (reference sequence) yields SEHNR for CDR1 and FQNEAQ for CDR2. CDR3 length: 15 amino acids, cysteine to phenylalanine. The retained sequence is limited to the CDR3, 45 bases, with the frame set at the first base. Here V drops 5 bases and J drops 1 base, and the junction holds 5 bases not matched to any gene. The V and J segments used are TRBV7-9 and TRBJ2-3, with 8 central nucleotides matching TRBD1. The receptor was derived from an adult with an advanced solid tumor such as melanoma, head and neck, liver or kidney cancer. The input for sequencing was CD4+ or CD8+ T cells sorted from blood, taken in a trial of the OX40 agonist ivuxolimab. The nucleotide sequence is given as TGTGCCAGCAGCCTGACAGGGGTTGGCACAGATACGCAGTATTTT. Translated, this gives CASSLTGVGTDTQYF.